A selection of T cell receptor beta chains follows, all from one sample in a study of regulatory T cells in long-lasting Graves disease. TCRdb independently ran MiXCR on the multiplex PCR reads; one entry per CDR3 protein. The sample carries 510,000 or so distinct CDR3 sequences, about 12% recorded once. The same sample was also used in a study of T cells in Graves' hyperthyroidism and ophthalmopathy.

The sequencing used peripheral blood mononuclear cells (PBMCs), collected at new diagnosis, from a patient treated with antithyroid drugs. Receptor source: a woman in her thirties with Graves disease. Each CDR3 is given with its conserved first and last residue. The D gene is left open where the match is weak. Rows may omit the clone size; those that give it use once, few, many or a size class.

>many|NA|TRBJ2-7|TRBV10-3
TGTGCCATCAGTGAGACGCCTCGGGTTTACGAGCAGTACTTC
CAISETPRVYEQYF
>NA|NA|TRBJ2-1|TRBV27
TGTGCCAGCAGTGTCGACGGGCGCATTGAGCAGTTCTTC
CASSVDGRIEQFF
>many|NA|TRBJ1-2|TRBV11-3
TGTGCCAGCACCCCCCTCAGGGGAGACTATGGCTACACCTTC
CASTPLRGDYGYTF
>few|NA|TRBJ2-7|TRBV6-5
TGTGCCAGCAGTTACTCCCCTACCCGGGCTACGTACGAGCAGTACTTC
CASSYSPTRATYEQYF
>many|NA|TRBJ2-3|TRBV2
TGTGCCAGCAGCCTTTCCTACTTGGATTTAGCGCAGTATTTT
CASSLSYLDLAQYF
>many|NA|TRBJ2-3|TRBV20-1
TGCAGTGCTAGATCAGCGTTTAGCACAGATACGCAGTATTTT
CSARSAFSTDTQYF
>many|NA|TRBJ1-2|TRBV12-3/TRBV12-4
TGTGCCAGCAATCTGGAGGCAGCTCCAAACTATGGCTACACCTTC
CASNLEAAPNYGYTF
>many|NA|TRBJ2-7|TRBV5-1
TGCGCCAGCAGCGGGGGACGATCCGGGACTTACTCTTACGAGCAGTACTTC
CASSGGRSGTYSYEQYF
>many|TRBD2|TRBJ2-1|TRBV11-2
TGTGCCAGCAGCGGAGGACTAGCGGGAGTTGTCTACAATGAGCAGTTCTTC
CASSGGLAGVVYNEQFF
>NA|NA|TRBJ1-5|TRBV7-9
TGTGCCAGCAGCACTAGGACGGTCTTATTTGATCAGCCCCAGCATTTT
CASSTRTVLFDQPQHF
>many|NA|TRBJ2-5|TRBV18
TGTGCCAGCTCACCGCTAGCGTCGGAGACCCAGTACTTC
CASSPLASETQYF
>NA|NA|TRBJ2-3|TRBV4-1
TGCGCCAGCACCCCGTCGTCGAAGCGGGTTACGGATACGCAGTATTTT
CASTPSSKRVTDTQYF
>many|NA|TRBJ2-1|TRBV14
TGTGCCAGCAGCCAAGGCCGTCTAAACAATGAGCAGTTCTTC
CASSQGRLNNEQFF
>many|TRBD2|TRBJ2-1|TRBV12-3/TRBV12-4
TGTGCCAGCAGTCGACTAGCGGGAGCGATCAATGAGCAGTTCTTC
CASSRLAGAINEQFF
>many|TRBD1|TRBJ2-3|TRBV3-1
TGTGCCAGCAGCGACTACAGGGGAACAGATACGCAGTATTTT
CASSDYRGTDTQYF
>NA|NA|TRBJ1-5|TRBV6-5
TGTGCCAGCAGTTATTCCTGGAATCAGCCCCAGCATTTT
CASSYSWNQPQHF
>NA|NA|TRBJ2-5|TRBV24-1
TGTGCCACCAGTGAATCAGTCGAGGAGACCCAGTACTTC
CATSESVEETQYF
>NA|NA|TRBJ2-7|TRBV7-9
TGTGCCAGCAGCAGGGACTCCACCCTTAAGCAGTACTTC
CASSRDSTLKQYF
>NA|NA|TRBJ2-1|TRBV14
TGTGCCAGCAGCCCGGGACTGCCTGGGGGCAATGAGCAGTTCTTC
CASSPGLPGGNEQFF
>many|TRBD2|TRBJ2-5|TRBV24-1
TGTGCCACCAGTGATCCGAGCGGGAGTGGAGAGACCCAGTACTTC
CATSDPSGSGETQYF
>many|NA|TRBJ1-1|TRBV2
TGTGCCAGCAGCCTTCAAGAGATACCAGAGAGCACTGAAGCTTTCTTT
CASSLQEIPESTEAFF
>many|TRBD1|TRBJ1-2|TRBV18
TGTGCCAGCAGCCCAGCAGGGGGCTATGGCTACACCTTC
CASSPAGGYGYTF
>many|TRBD2|TRBJ2-5|TRBV7-2
TGTGCCAGCAGCTCCCCGACTAGCGGGAGGACTTTCCAGACCCAGTACTTC
CASSSPTSGRTFQTQYF
>many|NA|TRBJ1-1|TRBV19
TGTGCCAGTAGTATTCGACAGAACTACATGAACACTGAAGCTTTCTTT
CASSIRQNYMNTEAFF
>NA|NA|TRBJ2-1|TRBV7-3
TGTGCCAGCAGCTTCAAGGTATGGGCTGAGCAGTTCTTC
CASSFKVWAEQFF
>few|NA|TRBJ1-5|TRBV19
TGTGCCAGTAGTATAGGAACAGGGCATCAGCCCCAGCATTTT
CASSIGTGHQPQHF
>few|TRBD2|TRBJ2-3|TRBV20-1
TGCGGTGCCAGGTCGGCTAGCGGATACACAGATACGCAGTATTTT
CGARSASGYTDTQYF
>NA|NA|TRBJ1-1|TRBV19
TGTGCCAGTAGTATCGGGACACCGGGTAGGCCCCTTCTTAACACTGAAGCTTTCTTT
CASSIGTPGRPLLNTEAFF
>many|TRBD1|TRBJ2-7|TRBV18
TGTGCCAGCTCAGCCCAGGACAGGGGGCTCGAGCAGTACTTC
CASSAQDRGLEQYF
>many|NA|TRBJ1-5|TRBV30
TGTGCCTGGAGTCTACCCAGGGGCAATCAGCCCCAGCATTTT
CAWSLPRGNQPQHF
>few|TRBD2|TRBJ2-3|TRBV6-1
TGTGCCAGCACCCGGACTAGCGGGAGCACAGATACGCAGTATTTT
CASTRTSGSTDTQYF
>NA|NA|TRBJ1-2|TRBV7-9
TGTGCCAGCAGCAGGTACTATGGCTACACCTTC
CASSRYYGYTF
>many|NA|TRBJ1-4|TRBV7-9
TGTGCCAGCAGCTCCCTCGCCCGAACTAATGAAAAACTGTTTTTT
CASSSLARTNEKLFF
>many|NA|TRBJ2-7|TRBV7-3
TGTGCCAGCAGCTTAATGGTGGGGGAATCCTACGAGCAGTACTTC
CASSLMVGESYEQYF
>few|NA|TRBJ2-7|TRBV7-2
TGTGCCAGCAGCTTACCTGCAGGGCCCGAGCAGTACTTC
CASSLPAGPEQYF
>many|NA|TRBJ1-1|TRBV9
TGTGCCAGCAGCGTAATCGGGGAGGGTTTGCCGAACACTGAAGCTTTCTTT
CASSVIGEGLPNTEAFF
>many|NA|TRBJ1-1|TRBV28
TGTGCCAGCAGTGGCGGTTCGCCTGCTTTCTTT
CASSGGSPAFF
>few|TRBD2|TRBJ2-5|TRBV7-9
TGTGCCAGCAGCGAGACCACTAGCGTCGAGACCCAGTACTTC
CASSETTSVETQYF
>many|TRBD2|TRBJ2-2|TRBV3-1
TGTGCCAGCAGCCGAAGGAGCGGGACGAACACCGGGGAGCTGTTTTTT
CASSRRSGTNTGELFF
>NA|TRBD2|TRBJ2-7|TRBV7-9
TGTGCCAGCAGCTTACGTAGCGGGGAGGGGCAGTACTTC
CASSLRSGEGQYF
>few|NA|TRBJ2-1|TRBV5-1
TGCGCCAGCAGCACCCAGGCTACACCCGAGGGGGATGAGCAGTTCTTC
CASSTQATPEGDEQFF
>NA|TRBD1|TRBJ2-7|TRBV10-3
TGTGCCATCAGTCTAGACAGGGGTTCAAGCTCCGAGCAGTACTTC
CAISLDRGSSSEQYF
>many|NA|TRBJ1-2|TRBV19
TGTGCCAGTAGTATTTATGGAGATGGCTACACCTTC
CASSIYGDGYTF
>many|TRBD1|TRBJ2-7|TRBV12-3/TRBV12-4
TGTGCCAGCAATCGGGACAGATTTGAGCAGTACTTC
CASNRDRFEQYF
>few|NA|TRBJ2-7|TRBV10-3
TGTGCCATCAGTGAGTTTTGGGCCCAGGGATCGAACGAGCAGTACTTC
CAISEFWAQGSNEQYF
>NA|NA|TRBJ2-7|TRBV11-2
TGTGCCAGCAGCCCGGGCAGGGTTCCACCCTACGAGCAGTACTTC
CASSPGRVPPYEQYF